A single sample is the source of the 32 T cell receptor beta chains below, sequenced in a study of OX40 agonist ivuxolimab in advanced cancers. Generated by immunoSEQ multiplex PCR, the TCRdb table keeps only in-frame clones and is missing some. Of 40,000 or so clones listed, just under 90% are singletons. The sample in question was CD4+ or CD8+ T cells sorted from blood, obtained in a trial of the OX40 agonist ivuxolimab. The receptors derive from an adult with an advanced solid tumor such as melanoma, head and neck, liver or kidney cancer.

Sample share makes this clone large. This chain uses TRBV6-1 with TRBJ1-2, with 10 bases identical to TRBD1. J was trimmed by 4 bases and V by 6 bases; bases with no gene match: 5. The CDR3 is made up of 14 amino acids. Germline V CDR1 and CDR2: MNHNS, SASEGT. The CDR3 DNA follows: TGTGCCAGCAGGGGGACAGGGGCCATCTATGGCTACACCTTC. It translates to CASRGTGAIYGYTF.

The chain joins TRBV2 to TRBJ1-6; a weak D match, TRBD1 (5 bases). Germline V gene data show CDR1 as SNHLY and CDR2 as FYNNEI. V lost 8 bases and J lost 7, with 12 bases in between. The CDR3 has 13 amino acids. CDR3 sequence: CASGSSGNSPLHF. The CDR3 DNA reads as TGTGCCAGCGGATCCTCAGGGAATTCACCCCTCCACTTT.

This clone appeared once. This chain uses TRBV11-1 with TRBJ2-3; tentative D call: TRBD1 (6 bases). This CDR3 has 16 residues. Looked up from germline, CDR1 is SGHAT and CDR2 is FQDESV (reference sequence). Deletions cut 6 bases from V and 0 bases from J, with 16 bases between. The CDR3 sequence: CASSNPGTPSTDTQYF. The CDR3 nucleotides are TGTGCCAGCAGTAACCCCGGGACACCTAGCACAGATACGCAGTATTTT.

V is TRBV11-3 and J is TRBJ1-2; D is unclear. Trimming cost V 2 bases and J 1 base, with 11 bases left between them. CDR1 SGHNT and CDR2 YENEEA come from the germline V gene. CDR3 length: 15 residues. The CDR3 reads CASSLQDSSNYGYTF. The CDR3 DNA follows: TGTGCCAGCAGCTTACAGGACTCGAGTAACTATGGCTACACCTTC.

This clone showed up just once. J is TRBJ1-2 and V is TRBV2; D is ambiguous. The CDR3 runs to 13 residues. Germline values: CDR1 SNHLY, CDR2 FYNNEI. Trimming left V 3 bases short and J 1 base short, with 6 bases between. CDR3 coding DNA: TGTGCCAGCAGTGATCAGAGTAACTATGGCTACACCTTC. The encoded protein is CASSDQSNYGYTF.

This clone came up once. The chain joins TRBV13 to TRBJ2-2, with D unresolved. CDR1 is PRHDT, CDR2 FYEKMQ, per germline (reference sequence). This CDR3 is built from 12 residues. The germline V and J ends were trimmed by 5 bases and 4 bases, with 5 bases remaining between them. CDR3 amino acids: CASSILTGELFF. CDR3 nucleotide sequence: TGTGCCAGCAGCATCCTCACCGGGGAGCTGTTTTTT.

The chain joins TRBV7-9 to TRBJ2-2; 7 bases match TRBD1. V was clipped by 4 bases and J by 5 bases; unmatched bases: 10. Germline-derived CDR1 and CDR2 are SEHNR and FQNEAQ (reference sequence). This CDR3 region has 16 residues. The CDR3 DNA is TGTGCCAGCAGCTCCACAGGGGTTGAAGGGACCGGGGAGCTGTTTTTT. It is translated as CASSSTGVEGTGELFF.

CDR3 sequence reads: CATSREGGSYEQYF. CDR3 coding DNA: TGTGCCACCAGCAGAGAAGGGGGGAGCTACGAGCAGTACTTC. The gene calls are TRBV15 and TRBJ2-7; D tentatively reads TRBD1 or TRBD2 (6 bases each). V dropped 0 bases and J dropped 3 bases, with 9 bases sitting between them. This CDR3 is 14 amino acids long. Germline V gene sequence: CDR1 LNHNV, CDR2 YYDKDF (reference sequence). Based on the CDR3 plus reference TRBV15 and TRBJ2-7, the full variable domain is DAMVIQNPRYQVTQFGKPVTLSCSQTLNHNVMYWYQQKSSQAPKLLFHYYDKDFNNEADTPDNFQSRRPNTSFCFLDIRSPGLGDTAMYLCATSREGGSYEQYFGPGTRLTVT.

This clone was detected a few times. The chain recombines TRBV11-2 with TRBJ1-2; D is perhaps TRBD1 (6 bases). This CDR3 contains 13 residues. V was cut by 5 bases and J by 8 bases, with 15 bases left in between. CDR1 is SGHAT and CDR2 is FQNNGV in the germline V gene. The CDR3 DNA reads TGTGCCAGCAGCCGGAACAGGGAAGACGGCTACACCTTC. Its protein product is CASSRNREDGYTF.

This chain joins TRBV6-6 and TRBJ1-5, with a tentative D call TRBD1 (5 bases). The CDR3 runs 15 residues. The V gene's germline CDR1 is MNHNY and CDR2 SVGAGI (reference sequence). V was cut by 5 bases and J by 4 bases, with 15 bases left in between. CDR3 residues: CASSQTSGPNQPQHF. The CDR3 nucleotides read TGTGCCAGCAGTCAGACTTCAGGGCCTAATCAGCCCCAGCATTTT.

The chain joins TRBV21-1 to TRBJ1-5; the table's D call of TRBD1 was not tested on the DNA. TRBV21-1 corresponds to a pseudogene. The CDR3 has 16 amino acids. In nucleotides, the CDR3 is TGTGCCAGCAGCAAAGTAGGGACAGGGGTCAATCAGCCCCAGCATTTT. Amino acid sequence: CASSKVGTGVNQPQHF.

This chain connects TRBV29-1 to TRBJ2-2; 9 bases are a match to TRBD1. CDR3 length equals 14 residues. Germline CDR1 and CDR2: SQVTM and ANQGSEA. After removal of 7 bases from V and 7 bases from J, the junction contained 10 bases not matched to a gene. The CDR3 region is CSGSEQGAVGELFF. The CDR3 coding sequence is TGCAGCGGCTCGGAACAGGGGGCTGTCGGGGAGCTGTTTTTT.

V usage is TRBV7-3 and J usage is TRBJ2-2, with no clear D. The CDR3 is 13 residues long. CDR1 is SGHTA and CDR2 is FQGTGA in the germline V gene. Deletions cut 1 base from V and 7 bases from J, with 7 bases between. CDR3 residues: CASSLRLLGELFF. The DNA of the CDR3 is TGTGCCAGCAGCTTAAGGTTACTCGGGGAGCTGTTTTTT.

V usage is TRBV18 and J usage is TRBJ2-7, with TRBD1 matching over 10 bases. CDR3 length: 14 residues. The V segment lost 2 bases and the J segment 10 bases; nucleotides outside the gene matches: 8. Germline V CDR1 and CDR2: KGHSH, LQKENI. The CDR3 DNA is TGTGCCAGCTCACCAACCGGGACAGGGGCTAGTCAGTACTTC. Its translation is CASSPTGTGASQYF.

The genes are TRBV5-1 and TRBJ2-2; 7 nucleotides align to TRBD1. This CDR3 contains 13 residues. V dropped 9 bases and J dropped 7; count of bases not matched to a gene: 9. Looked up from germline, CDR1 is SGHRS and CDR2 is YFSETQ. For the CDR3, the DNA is TGCGCCACCGGACAGGTCGCGAGCGGGGAGCTGTTTTTT. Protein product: CATGQVASGELFF.

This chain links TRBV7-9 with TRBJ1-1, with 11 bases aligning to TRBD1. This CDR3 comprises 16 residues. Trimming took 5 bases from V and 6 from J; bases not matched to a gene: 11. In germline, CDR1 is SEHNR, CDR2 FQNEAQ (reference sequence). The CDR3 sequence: CASSPARGQGAAEAFF. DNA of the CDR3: TGTGCCAGCAGCCCCGCAAGAGGACAGGGGGCTGCTGAAGCTTTCTTT.

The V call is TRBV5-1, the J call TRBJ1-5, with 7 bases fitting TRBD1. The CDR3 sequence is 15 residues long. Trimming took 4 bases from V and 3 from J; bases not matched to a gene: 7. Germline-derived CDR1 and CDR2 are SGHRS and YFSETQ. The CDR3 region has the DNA TGCGCCAGCAGCCCTACAGGGGACCCCAATCAGCCCCAGCATTTT. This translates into CASSPTGDPNQPQHF.

CDR3 sequence reads: CASSLSKQETQYF. In nucleotides, the CDR3 is TGTGCCAGCAGTTTATCCAAGCAAGAGACCCAGTACTTC. The chain carries TRBV27 and TRBJ2-5; D is undetermined. V lost 0 bases and J lost 2, with 4 bases in between. Germline lookup yields CDR1 MNHEY and CDR2 SMNVEV (reference sequence). The CDR3 loop spans 13 amino acids.

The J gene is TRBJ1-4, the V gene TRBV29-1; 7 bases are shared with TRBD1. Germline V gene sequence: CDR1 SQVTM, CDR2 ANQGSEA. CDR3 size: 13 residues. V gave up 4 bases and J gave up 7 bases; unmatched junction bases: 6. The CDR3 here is CSVGQGEGEKLFF. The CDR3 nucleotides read TGCAGCGTTGGTCAGGGGGAGGGTGAAAAACTGTTTTTT.

The CDR3 loop is CASSLERGSGNTIYF. Written as DNA, the CDR3 is TGTGCCAGCAGCTTAGAGAGAGGTTCAGGAAACACCATATATTTT. V and J are TRBV7-6 and TRBJ1-3; no clear D. Trimming removed 1 base from V and 4 bases from J, with 11 bases in between. There are 15 residues in the CDR3. Germline V gene sequence: CDR1 SGHVS, CDR2 FNYEAQ.

The CDR3 sequence is CASSQEGTGGLDEQFF. The CDR3 bases are TGCGCCAGCAGCCAAGAAGGGACAGGGGGCTTGGATGAGCAGTTCTTC. The rearrangement links TRBV4-1 to TRBJ2-1; 12 positions agree with TRBD1. The V segment lost 0 bases and the J segment 8 bases; nucleotides outside the gene matches: 5. CDR1 is MGHRA and CDR2 is YSYEKL in the germline V gene. The CDR3 is made up of 16 amino acids.

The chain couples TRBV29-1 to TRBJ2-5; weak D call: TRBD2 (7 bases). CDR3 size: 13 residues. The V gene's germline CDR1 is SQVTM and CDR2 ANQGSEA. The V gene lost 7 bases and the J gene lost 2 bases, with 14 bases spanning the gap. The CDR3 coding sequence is TGCAGCGGGGGAGGGGGACTTCAAGAGACCCAGTACTTC. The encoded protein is CSGGGGLQETQYF.

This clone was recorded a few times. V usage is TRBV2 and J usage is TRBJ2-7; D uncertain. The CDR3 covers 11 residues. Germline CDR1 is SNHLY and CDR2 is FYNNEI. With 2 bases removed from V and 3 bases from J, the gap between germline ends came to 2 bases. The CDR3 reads CASSEHYEQYF. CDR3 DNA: TGTGCCAGCAGTGAACACTACGAGCAGTACTTC. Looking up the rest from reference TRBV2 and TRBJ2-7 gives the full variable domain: EPEVTQTPSHQVTQMGQEVILRCVPISNHLYFYWYRQILGQKVEFLVSFYNNEISEKSEIFDDQFSVERPDGSNFTLKIRSTKLEDSAMYFCASSEHYEQYFGPGTRLTVT.

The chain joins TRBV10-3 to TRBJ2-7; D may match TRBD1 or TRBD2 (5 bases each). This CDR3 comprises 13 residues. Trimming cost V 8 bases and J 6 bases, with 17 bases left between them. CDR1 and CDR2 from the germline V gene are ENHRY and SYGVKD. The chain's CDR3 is CAIQANGATEQYF. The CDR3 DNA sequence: TGTGCCATCCAGGCGAACGGGGCTACCGAGCAGTACTTC.

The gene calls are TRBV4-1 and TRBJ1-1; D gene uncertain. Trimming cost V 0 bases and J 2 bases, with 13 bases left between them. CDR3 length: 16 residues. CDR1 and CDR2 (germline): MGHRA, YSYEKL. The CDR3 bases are TGCGCCAGCAGCCAAGACCCCCCTCTATTTAACACTGAAGCTTTCTTT. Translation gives CASSQDPPLFNTEAFF.

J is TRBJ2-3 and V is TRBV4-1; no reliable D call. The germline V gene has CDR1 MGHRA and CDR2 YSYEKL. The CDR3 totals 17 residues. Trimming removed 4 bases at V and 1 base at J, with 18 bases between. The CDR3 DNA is TGCGCCAGCAGCCGACTCCTCCGGGTCCGGGGCACAGATACGCAGTATTTT. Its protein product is CASSRLLRVRGTDTQYF.

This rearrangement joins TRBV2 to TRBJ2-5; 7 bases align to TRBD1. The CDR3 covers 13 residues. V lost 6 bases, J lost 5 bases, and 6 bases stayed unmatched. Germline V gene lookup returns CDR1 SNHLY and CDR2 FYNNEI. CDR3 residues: CASSENRGETQYF. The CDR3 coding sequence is TGTGCCAGCAGCGAAAACAGGGGTGAGACCCAGTACTTC. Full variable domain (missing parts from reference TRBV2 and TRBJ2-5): EPEVTQTPSHQVTQMGQEVILRCVPISNHLYFYWYRQILGQKVEFLVSFYNNEISEKSEIFDDQFSVERPDGSNFTLKIRSTKLEDSAMYFCASSENRGETQYFGPGTRLLVL.

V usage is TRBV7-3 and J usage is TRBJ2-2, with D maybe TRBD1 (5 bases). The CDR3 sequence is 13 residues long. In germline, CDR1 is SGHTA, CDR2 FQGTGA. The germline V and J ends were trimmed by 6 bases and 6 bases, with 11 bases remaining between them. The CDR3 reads CASSWARAGELFF. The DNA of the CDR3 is TGTGCCAGCAGTTGGGCCAGGGCCGGGGAGCTGTTTTTT.

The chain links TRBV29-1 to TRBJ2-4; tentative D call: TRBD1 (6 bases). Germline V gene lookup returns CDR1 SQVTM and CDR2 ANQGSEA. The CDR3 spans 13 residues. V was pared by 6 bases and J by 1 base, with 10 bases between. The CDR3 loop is CSVSQGAKNIQYF. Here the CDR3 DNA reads TGCAGCGTATCTCAGGGGGCCAAAAACATTCAGTACTTC.

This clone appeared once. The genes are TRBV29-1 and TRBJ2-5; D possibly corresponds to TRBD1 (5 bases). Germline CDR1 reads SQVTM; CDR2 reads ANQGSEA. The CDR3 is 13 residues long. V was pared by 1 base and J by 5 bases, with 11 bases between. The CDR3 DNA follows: TGCAGCGTTGAAGCTTCTGGGGCGGAGACCCAGTACTTC. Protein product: CSVEASGAETQYF.

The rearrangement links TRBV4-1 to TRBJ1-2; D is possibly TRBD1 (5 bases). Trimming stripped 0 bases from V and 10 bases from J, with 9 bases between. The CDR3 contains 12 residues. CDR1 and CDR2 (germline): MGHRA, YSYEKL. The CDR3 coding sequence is TGCGCCAGCAGCCAAGATGGCAGGGTCTACACCTTC. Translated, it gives CASSQDGRVYTF.

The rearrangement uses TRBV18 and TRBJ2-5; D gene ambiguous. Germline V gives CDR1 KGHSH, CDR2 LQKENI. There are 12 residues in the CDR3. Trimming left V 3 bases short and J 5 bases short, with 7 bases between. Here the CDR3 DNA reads TGTGCCAGCTCACCTCGACCTGAGACCCAGTACTTC. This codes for CASSPRPETQYF.